The clone carrying this TCR beta chain showed up many times. This entry belongs to a study of T-cell memory formation after mild COVID-19. Germline V gene lookup returns CDR1 MNHEY and CDR2 SMNVEV (reference sequence). With 2 bases removed from V and 6 bases from J, the gap between germline ends came to 5 bases. This CDR3 region has 12 residues. TCRdb passed the 5' RACE reads through MiXCR, listing each CDR3 protein once. The sample lists fewer than 500,000 distinct CDR3 sequences, more than 20% occurring once. The TCR originated in an adult woman who had mild COVID-19 (a few samples of this study predate the infection). Cell type and time point are not known. Material for sequencing was PBMCs or a T cell subset sorted from them (not recorded which). The rearrangement joins TRBV27 to TRBJ2-1; D is undetermined. In DNA, the CDR3 is TGTGCCAGCAGTTTAGGTCGCAATGAGCAGTTCTTC. It yields the protein CASSLGRNEQFF.